Below are 10 T cell receptor beta chains sequenced from a single sample in a study of blood T cell repertoires in COVID-19. Assay: immunoSEQ multiplex PCR; the TCRdb copy retains only in-frame clones and omits some. Altogether tens of thousands of clones are present, more than 75% being singletons, with the ten largest covering 9.5% to 15%. The sequencing input was peripheral blood. These receptors all stem from a human donor in a cohort sampled during active COVID-19.

The V call is TRBV19, the J call TRBJ2-2; TRBD1 matches at 9 bases. This CDR3 region has 14 residues. Looked up from germline, CDR1 is LNHDA and CDR2 is SQIVND (reference sequence). J gave up 5 bases and V 4 bases, and 2 bases lay outside the gene matches. In DNA form, the CDR3 reads TGTGCCAGTAGTAACAGGGGGCGAACCGGGGAGCTGTTTTTT. This gives the protein CASSNRGRTGELFF.

V is TRBV7-8 and J is TRBJ1-2; possibly TRBD1 for D (5 bases). CDR1 is SGHVS, CDR2 FQNEAQ, per germline. V was cut by 3 bases and J by 0 bases, with 14 bases left in between. This CDR3 comprises 16 residues. CDR3 protein: CASSLVGGGANYGYTF. CDR3 sequence (DNA): TGTGCCAGCAGCTTGGTGGGGGGGGGAGCTAACTATGGCTACACCTTC.

The chain has TRBV7-2 and TRBJ2-3, with a possible D match to TRBD1 (5 bases). This CDR3 comprises 14 residues. V was trimmed by 5 bases and J by 0 bases, leaving 9 bases between them. Germline V gene sequence: CDR1 SGHTA, CDR2 FQGNSA. In DNA, the CDR3 is TGTGCCAGCAGCCAGGGCCCAAGCACAGATACGCAGTATTTT. It encodes CASSQGPSTDTQYF.

This chain links TRBV7-3 with TRBJ1-1; 10 bases fit TRBD1. CDR1 and CDR2 (germline): SGHTA, FQGTGA. The CDR3 is 13 amino acids. After removal of 2 bases from V and 11 bases from J, the junction contained 5 bases not matched to a gene. CDR3 bases: TGTGCCAGCAGCTTAGGGGGACAGGGGAACGCTTTCTTT. It translates to CASSLGGQGNAFF.

CDR3 sequence: CAWSALGQGYGYTF. The CDR3 region has the DNA TGTGCCTGGAGTGCACTGGGACAGGGGTATGGCTACACCTTC. V usage is TRBV30 and J usage is TRBJ1-2, with TRBD1 identical over 10 bases. The CDR3 totals 14 residues. J lost 5 bases, V lost 1 base, and 4 bases had no gene match. Germline V gene lookup returns CDR1 GTSNPN and CDR2 SVGIG (reference sequence).

V is TRBV6-1 and J is TRBJ1-4; possibly TRBD1 for D (5 bases). The ends were cut back, 6 bases at V and 0 bases at J, with 11 bases in the middle. Germline assignment: CDR1 MNHNS and CDR2 SASEGT. The length of the CDR3 is 15 residues. CDR3 protein: CASRRDRTTNEKLFF. CDR3 sequence (DNA): TGTGCCAGCAGGCGCGACAGAACAACTAATGAAAAACTGTTTTTT.

This clone was detected only a few times. The chain is built from TRBV5-4 and TRBJ2-7; D may be TRBD1 (5 bases). The germline V gene has CDR1 SGHNT and CDR2 YYREEE (reference sequence). The CDR3 covers 14 residues. V lost 7 bases and J 4 bases, leaving 18 bases between the germline ends. CDR3 protein: CASGHKTDIYEQYF. The CDR3 nucleotides read TGTGCCAGCGGGCACAAGACAGACATATACGAGCAGTACTTC. Together with reference TRBV5-4 and TRBJ2-7, the CDR3 gives the full variable domain: ETGVTQSPTHLIKTRGQQVTLRCSSQSGHNTVSWYQQALGQGPQFIFQYYREEENGRGNFPPRFSGLQFPNYSSELNVNALELDDSALYLCASGHKTDIYEQYFGPGTRLTVT.

The chain joins TRBV18 to TRBJ1-1, with 11 positions matching TRBD1. The CDR3 sequence is 16 residues long. V lost 6 bases, J lost 1 base, and 7 bases stayed unmatched. Germline V gives CDR1 KGHSH, CDR2 LQKENI. The CDR3 here is CASSRTGGFSNTEAFF. The CDR3 nucleotides read TGTGCCAGCTCGCGGACAGGGGGCTTTTCGAACACTGAAGCTTTCTTT.

The rearrangement joins TRBV6-2 or TRBV6-3 to TRBJ2-7; 7 bases fit TRBD1. Germline assignment: CDR1 MNHEY and CDR2 SVGEGT. The V segment lost 4 bases and the J segment 2 bases; nucleotides outside the gene matches: 11. This CDR3 has 16 residues. This CDR3 reads CASSSGAGTATYEQYV. The CDR3 bases are TGTGCCAGCAGTTCGGGTGCCGGGACAGCCACCTACGAGCAGTACGTC.

This chain links TRBV5-1 with TRBJ1-4, with D perhaps TRBD1 (5 bases). Between the trimmed V and J ends, which lost 3 bases and 3 bases, there was a span of 9 bases. This CDR3 region has 14 residues. CDR1 and CDR2 (germline): SGHRS, YFSETQ. The CDR3 DNA sequence: TGCGCCAGCAGCTCCAGGGTTCCTAATGAAAAACTGTTTTTT. Protein product: CASSSRVPNEKLFF.